The source of this TCR beta chain is a study of control samples from healthy donors and cancer patients. Germline V CDR1 and CDR2: SEHNR, FQNEAQ (reference sequence). V lost 5 bases and J 6 bases, leaving 14 bases between the germline ends. This CDR3 spans 14 amino acids. Generated by immunoSEQ multiplex PCR, the TCRdb table keeps only in-frame clones and is missing some. This sample has over 150,000 clones, with about 94% found just once. The source material was PBMCs. The sequence came from a man aged 60 to 75 with colorectal cancer. The rearrangement uses TRBV7-9 and TRBJ1-5; possibly TRBD1 for D (5 bases). This CDR3 reads CASSATGTLQPQHF. In DNA form, the CDR3 reads TGTGCCAGCAGCGCTACCGGGACCCTTCAGCCCCAGCATTTT.